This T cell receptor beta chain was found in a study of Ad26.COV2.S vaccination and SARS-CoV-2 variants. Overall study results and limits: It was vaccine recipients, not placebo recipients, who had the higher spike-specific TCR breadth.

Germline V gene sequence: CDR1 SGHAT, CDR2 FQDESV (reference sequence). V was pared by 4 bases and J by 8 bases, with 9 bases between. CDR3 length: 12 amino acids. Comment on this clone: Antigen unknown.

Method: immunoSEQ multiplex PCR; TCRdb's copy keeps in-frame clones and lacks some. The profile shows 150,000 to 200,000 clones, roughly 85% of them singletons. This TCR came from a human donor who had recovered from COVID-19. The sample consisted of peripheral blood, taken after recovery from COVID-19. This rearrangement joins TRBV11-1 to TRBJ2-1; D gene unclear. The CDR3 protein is CASSSRLDEQFF. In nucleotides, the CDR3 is TGTGCCAGCAGCTCTAGGTTGGATGAGCAGTTCTTC.